This TCR beta chain originates from a study of T cell changes during pregnancy in multiple sclerosis. The CDR3 loop spans 15 amino acids. Trimming took off 2 bases at V and 6 bases at J, with 16 bases between the two ends. Per germline, CDR1 SGHRS and CDR2 YFSETQ. The protocol was immunoSEQ multiplex PCR, while the TCRdb copy is restricted to in-frame clones and leaves out a portion. Here the sample spans 91,000 or so clones, roughly 92% being singletons. The J gene is TRBJ2-3, the V gene TRBV5-1; maybe TRBD2 (5 bases). The TCR comes from a female donor with multiple sclerosis, enrolled in a pregnancy study. Sequences were derived from peripheral blood, sampled after pregnancy. The DNA for the CDR3 is TGCGCCAGCAGCTTTAGGGAGTCCGGTGGGGATACGCAGTATTTT. It codes for CASSFRESGGDTQYF.